The clone carrying this T cell receptor (beta chain) was detected many times. No antigen is known for it. The TCR library protocol attached unique molecular identifiers to the individual cDNA molecules. TCRdb ran MiXCR on the 5' RACE reads and lists one entry per CDR3 protein. The table lists around 110,000 distinct CDR3 sequences, over 8.5% of them singletons. The CDR3 is 14 amino acids. The germline gives CDR1 MNHEY, CDR2 SVGAGI. V lost 2 bases, J lost 0 bases, and 6 bases lay in between. The sample comes from a study of early T cells in non-severe SARS-CoV-2 infection. About the research overall: Bulk RNA isolated from unsorted whole blood underwent sequencing; chains were not paired. The study's findings and limits: There was a bias toward anti-spike CD8 responses in VDJdb matching, which missed private and CD4 specificities.

The chain has TRBV6-5 and TRBJ2-3; D not certain. Sequencing was performed on whole blood. The receptor comes from an adult who was a healthcare worker with PCR-confirmed SARS-CoV-2 infection or an uninfected control (not recorded which). As DNA, the CDR3 is TGTGCCAGCAGTTACATTCGTAGCACAGATACGCAGTATTTT. As protein: CASSYIRSTDTQYF.